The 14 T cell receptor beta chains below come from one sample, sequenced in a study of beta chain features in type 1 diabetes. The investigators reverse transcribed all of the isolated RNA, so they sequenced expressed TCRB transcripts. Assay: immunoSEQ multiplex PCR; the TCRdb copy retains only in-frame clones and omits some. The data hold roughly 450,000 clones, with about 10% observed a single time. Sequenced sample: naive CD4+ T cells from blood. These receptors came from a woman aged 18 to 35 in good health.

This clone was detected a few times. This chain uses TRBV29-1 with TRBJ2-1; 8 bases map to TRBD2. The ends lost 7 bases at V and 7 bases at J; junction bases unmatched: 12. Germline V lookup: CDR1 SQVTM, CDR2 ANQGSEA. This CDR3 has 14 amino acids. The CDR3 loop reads CSALWAGGGNEQFF. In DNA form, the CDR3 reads TGCAGCGCCCTTTGGGCGGGAGGTGGGAATGAGCAGTTCTTC.

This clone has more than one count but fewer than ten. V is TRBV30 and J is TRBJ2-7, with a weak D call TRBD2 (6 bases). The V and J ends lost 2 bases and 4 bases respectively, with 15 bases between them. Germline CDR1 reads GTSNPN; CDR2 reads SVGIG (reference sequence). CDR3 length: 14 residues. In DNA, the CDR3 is TGTGCCTGGAGTTTACGGGGACTGAGTTACGAGCAGTACTTC. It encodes CAWSLRGLSYEQYF.

CDR3 in amino acids: CASSPGADTQYF. The CDR3 DNA reads as TGCGCCAGCAGTCCAGGGGCAGATACGCAGTATTTT. The chain carries TRBV10-2 and TRBJ2-3, with D perhaps matching TRBD1 (6 bases). Trimming removed 5 bases at V and 4 bases at J, with 7 bases between. In germline, CDR1 is WSHSY, CDR2 SAAADI. This CDR3 region has 12 residues.

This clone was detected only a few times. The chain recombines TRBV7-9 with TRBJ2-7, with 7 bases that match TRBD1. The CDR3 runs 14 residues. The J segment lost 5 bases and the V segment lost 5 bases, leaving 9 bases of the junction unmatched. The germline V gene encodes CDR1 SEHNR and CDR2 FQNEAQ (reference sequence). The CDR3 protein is CASSPRQGIHEQYF. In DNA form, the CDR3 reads TGTGCCAGCAGCCCTCGACAGGGTATCCACGAGCAGTACTTC.

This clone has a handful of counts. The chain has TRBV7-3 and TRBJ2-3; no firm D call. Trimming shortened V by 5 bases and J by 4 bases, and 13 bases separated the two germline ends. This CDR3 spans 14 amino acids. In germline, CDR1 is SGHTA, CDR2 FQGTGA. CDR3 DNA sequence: TGTGCCAGCAGCGTCGAAACTATTTCAGATACGCAGTATTTT. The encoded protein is CASSVETISDTQYF.

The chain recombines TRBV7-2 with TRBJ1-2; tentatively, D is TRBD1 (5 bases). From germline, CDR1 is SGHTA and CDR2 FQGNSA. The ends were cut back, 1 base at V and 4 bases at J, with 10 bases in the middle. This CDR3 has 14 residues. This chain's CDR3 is CASSLEGVAYGYTF. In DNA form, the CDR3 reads TGTGCCAGCAGCTTAGAAGGGGTGGCCTATGGCTACACCTTC.

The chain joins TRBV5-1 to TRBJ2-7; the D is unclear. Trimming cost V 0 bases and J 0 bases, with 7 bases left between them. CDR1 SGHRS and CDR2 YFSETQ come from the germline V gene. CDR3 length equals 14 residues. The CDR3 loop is CASSLGQLSYEQYF. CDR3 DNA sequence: TGCGCCAGCAGCTTGGGGCAGCTCTCCTACGAGCAGTACTTC.

The CDR3 sequence is CASSSPQTGDNEQFF. For the CDR3, the DNA is TGCGCCAGCAGCTCACCCCAGACAGGGGACAATGAGCAGTTCTTC. The V call is TRBV4-1, the J call TRBJ2-1; 8 positions agree with TRBD1. This CDR3 spans 15 amino acids. Losses at the gene ends were 5 bases for V and 5 bases for J; bases not matched to a gene: 8. Germline-derived CDR1 and CDR2 are MGHRA and YSYEKL.

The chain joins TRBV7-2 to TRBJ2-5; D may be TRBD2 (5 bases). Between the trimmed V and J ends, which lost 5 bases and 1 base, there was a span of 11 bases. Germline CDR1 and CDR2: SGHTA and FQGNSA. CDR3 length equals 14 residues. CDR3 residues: CASSRDRAQETQYF. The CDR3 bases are TGTGCCAGCAGCCGGGATAGGGCCCAAGAGACCCAGTACTTC.

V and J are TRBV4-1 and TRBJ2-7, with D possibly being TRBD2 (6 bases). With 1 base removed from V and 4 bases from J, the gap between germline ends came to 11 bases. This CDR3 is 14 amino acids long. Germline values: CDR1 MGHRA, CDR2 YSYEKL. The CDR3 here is CASSQVGLPYEQYV. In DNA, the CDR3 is TGCGCCAGCAGCCAAGTGGGACTCCCGTACGAGCAGTACGTC.

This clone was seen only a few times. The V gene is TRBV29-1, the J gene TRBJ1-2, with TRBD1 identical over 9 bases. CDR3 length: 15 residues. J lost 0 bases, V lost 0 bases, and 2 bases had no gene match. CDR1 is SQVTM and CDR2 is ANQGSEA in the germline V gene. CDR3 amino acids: CSVEDRDRANYGYTF. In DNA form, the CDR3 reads TGCAGCGTTGAAGACCGGGACAGGGCTAACTATGGCTACACCTTC.

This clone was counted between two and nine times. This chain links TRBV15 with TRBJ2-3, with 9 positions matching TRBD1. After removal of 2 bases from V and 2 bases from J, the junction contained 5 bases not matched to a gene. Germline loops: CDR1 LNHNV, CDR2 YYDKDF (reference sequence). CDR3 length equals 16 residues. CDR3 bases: TGTGCCACCAGCAGATGGGACAGGGCGGTCACAGATACGCAGTATTTT. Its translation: CATSRWDRAVTDTQYF. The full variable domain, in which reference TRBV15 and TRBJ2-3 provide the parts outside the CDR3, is DAMVIQNPRYQVTQFGKPVTLSCSQTLNHNVMYWYQQKSSQAPKLLFHYYDKDFNNEADTPDNFQSRRPNTSFCFLDIRSPGLGDTAMYLCATSRWDRAVTDTQYFGPGTRLTVL.

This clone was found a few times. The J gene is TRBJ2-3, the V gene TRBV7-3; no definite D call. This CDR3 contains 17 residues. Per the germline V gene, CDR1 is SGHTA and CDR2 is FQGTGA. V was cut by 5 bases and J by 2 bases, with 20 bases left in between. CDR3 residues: CASSAGPPRSVTDTQYF. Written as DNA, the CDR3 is TGTGCCAGCAGCGCCGGTCCACCGCGGTCGGTCACAGATACGCAGTATTTT.

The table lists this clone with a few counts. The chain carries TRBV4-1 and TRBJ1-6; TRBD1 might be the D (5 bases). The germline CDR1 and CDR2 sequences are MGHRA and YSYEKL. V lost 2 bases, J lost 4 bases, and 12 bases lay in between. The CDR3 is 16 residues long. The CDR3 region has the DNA TGCGCCAGCAGCCAACCGGAGAGGACATATAATTCACCCCTCCACTTT. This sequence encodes CASSQPERTYNSPLHF.